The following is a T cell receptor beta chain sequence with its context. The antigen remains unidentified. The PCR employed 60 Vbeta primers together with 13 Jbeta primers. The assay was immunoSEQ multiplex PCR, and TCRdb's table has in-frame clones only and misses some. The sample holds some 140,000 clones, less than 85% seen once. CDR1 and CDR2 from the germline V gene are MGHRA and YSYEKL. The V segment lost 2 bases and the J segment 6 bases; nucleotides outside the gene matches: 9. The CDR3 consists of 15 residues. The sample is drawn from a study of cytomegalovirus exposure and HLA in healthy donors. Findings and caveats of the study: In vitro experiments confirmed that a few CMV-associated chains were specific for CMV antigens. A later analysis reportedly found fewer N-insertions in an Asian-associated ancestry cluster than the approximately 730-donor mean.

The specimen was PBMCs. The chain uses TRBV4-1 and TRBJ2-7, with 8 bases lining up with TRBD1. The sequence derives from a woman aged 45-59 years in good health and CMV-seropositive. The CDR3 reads CASSQWGRTGSEQYF. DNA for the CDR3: TGCGCCAGCAGCCAATGGGGTCGGACAGGGAGCGAGCAGTACTTC.